What follows is one T cell receptor beta chain and its context. Its specificity is unknown. The data were obtained in a study of cytomegalovirus exposure and HLA in healthy donors. Broader study findings: Sequencing probably produced one cluster of sequence variants that were highly shared. Rarity characterized most TCR sequences, yet some public TCRs appeared in many donors.

Primers for the PCR totalled 60 Vbeta and 13 Jbeta. Assay used: immunoSEQ multiplex PCR; TCRdb lists only in-frame clones, some missing. The sample yields around 100,000 clones, 70% seen once. The CDR3 is 12 amino acids. Trimming removed 3 bases at V and 6 bases at J, with 9 bases between. From germline, CDR1 is SQVTM and CDR2 ANQGSEA. The V call is TRBV29-1, the J call TRBJ2-1; maybe TRBD1 (6 bases). The receptor was derived from a man aged 40-55 years in good health and CMV-seropositive. What was sequenced was PBMCs. CDR3 in DNA: TGCAGCGTTGAGTTGGGGGCCAATGAGCAGTTCTTC. Amino acid sequence: CSVELGANEQFF.